Following are 7 T cell receptor beta chains from one sample sequenced in a study of T cell responses to AZD1222 COVID-19 vaccine. Using immunoSEQ multiplex PCR, the repertoire was profiled, and TCRdb retains in-frame clones only, with some absent. The repertoire holds 100,000 to 120,000 clones, around 89% seen once, with 1.6% in the top ten. The sequenced sample was peripheral blood, obtained on day 0 of AZD1222 vaccination. Receptors were obtained from an adult in good health.

The chain recombines TRBV6-1 with TRBJ1-5; unclear D gene. Per germline, CDR1 MNHNS and CDR2 SASEGT. The V end was cut by 1 base, the J end by 4 bases, with 11 bases between. The CDR3 loop spans 15 amino acids. The DNA of the CDR3 is TGTGCCAGCAGTGAAGGCGGTCAGCTTAATCAGCCCCAGCATTTT. Encoded protein: CASSEGGQLNQPQHF.

The chain couples TRBV7-9 to TRBJ2-7; perhaps TRBD1 as D (5 bases). Trimming left V 4 bases short and J 3 bases short, with 22 bases between. CDR1 and CDR2 from the germline V gene are SEHNR and FQNEAQ (reference sequence). The CDR3 contains 17 residues. In DNA, the CDR3 is TGTGCCAGCAGCTCAACCCCCACGGCAGGGATCTTCTACGAGCAGTACTTC. Its protein is CASSSTPTAGIFYEQYF.

This rearrangement joins TRBV15 to TRBJ2-7, with 12 bases matching TRBD2. J lost 9 bases, V lost 0 bases, and 9 bases had no gene match. The CDR3 sequence is 16 residues long. Germline CDR1 reads LNHNV; CDR2 reads YYDKDF (reference sequence). The CDR3 is CATSRDLQLAGGGQYF. The CDR3 DNA reads as TGTGCCACCAGCAGAGATCTCCAACTAGCGGGAGGCGGGCAGTACTTC.

This chain uses TRBV7-6 with TRBJ2-7, with 7 bases matching TRBD2. Germline CDR1 and CDR2: SGHVS and FNYEAQ. V lost 0 bases to trimming and J lost 3 bases; unmatched junction nucleotides: 2. CDR3 length equals 14 residues. Here the CDR3 reads CASSLAAGNYEQYF. CDR3 nucleotides: TGTGCCAGCAGCTTAGCAGCGGGGAACTACGAGCAGTACTTC.

Remarks on this clone: The sample has other DNA sequences that encode this CDR3 too. The gene calls are TRBV7-2 and TRBJ1-2, with 7 positions matching TRBD1. Germline V gives CDR1 SGHTA, CDR2 FQGNSA. The J segment lost 4 bases and the V segment lost 5 bases, leaving 4 bases of the junction unmatched. This CDR3 spans 13 amino acids. The CDR3 spells CASSPGQIYGYTF. In DNA form, the CDR3 reads TGTGCCAGCAGCCCGGGACAGATCTATGGCTACACCTTC.

V gene TRBV10-1 combines with J gene TRBJ2-2; no clear D gene. CDR3 size: 14 residues. Germline CDR1 and CDR2: WNHNN and SYGVQD (reference sequence). V lost 5 bases, J lost 1 base, and 8 bases lay in between. The CDR3 sequence: CASSPTGNTGELFF. In nucleotides, the CDR3 is TGCGCCAGCAGTCCCACGGGGAACACCGGGGAGCTGTTTTTT.

The V call is TRBV6-5, the J call TRBJ2-7, with 10 bases fitting TRBD2. CDR3 length: 15 amino acids. V lost 7 bases to trimming and J lost 0 bases; unmatched junction nucleotides: 6. Per germline, CDR1 MNHEY and CDR2 SVGAGI. The CDR3 loop is CASTLAGAPSYEQYF. The CDR3 DNA reads as TGTGCCAGCACTCTAGCGGGAGCGCCCTCCTACGAGCAGTACTTC.